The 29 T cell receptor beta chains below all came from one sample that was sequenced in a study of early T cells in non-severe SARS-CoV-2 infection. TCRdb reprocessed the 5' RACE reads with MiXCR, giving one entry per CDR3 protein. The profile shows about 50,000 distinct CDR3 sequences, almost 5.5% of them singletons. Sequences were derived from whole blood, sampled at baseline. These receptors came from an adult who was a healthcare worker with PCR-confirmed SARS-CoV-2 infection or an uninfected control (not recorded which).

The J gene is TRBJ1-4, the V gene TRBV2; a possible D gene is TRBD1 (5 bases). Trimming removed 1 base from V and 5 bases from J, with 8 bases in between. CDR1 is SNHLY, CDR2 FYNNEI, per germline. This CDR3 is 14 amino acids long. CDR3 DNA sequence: TGTGCCAGCAGTGAAGGCCAGGGAAATGAAAAACTGTTTTTT. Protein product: CASSEGQGNEKLFF.

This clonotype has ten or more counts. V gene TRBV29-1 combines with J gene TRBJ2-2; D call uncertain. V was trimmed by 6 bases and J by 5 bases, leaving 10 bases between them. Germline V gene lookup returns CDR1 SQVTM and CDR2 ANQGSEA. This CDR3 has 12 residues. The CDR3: CSVDEPTGELFF. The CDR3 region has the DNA TGCAGCGTCGACGAACCGACCGGGGAGCTGTTTTTT.

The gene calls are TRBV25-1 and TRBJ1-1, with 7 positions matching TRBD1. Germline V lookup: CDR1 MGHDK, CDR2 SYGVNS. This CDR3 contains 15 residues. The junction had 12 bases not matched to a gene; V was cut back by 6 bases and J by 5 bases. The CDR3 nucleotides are TGTGCCAGCAGGCCCTCAGGGGGAAGAGGAACTGAAGCTTTCTTT. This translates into CASRPSGGRGTEAFF.

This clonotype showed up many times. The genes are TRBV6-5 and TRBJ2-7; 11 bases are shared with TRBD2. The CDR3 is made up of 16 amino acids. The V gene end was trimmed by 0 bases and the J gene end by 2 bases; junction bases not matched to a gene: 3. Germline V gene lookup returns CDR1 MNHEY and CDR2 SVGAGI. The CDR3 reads CASSYSLAGVTYEQYF. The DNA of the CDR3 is TGTGCCAGCAGTTACTCACTAGCGGGAGTAACCTACGAGCAGTACTTC.

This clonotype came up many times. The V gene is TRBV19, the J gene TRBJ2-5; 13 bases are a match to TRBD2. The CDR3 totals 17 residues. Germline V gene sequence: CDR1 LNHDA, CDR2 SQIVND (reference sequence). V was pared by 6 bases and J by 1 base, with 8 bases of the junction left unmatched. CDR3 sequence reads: CASSLSRLAGGQETQYF. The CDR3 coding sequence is TGTGCCAGTAGCCTGAGCCGACTAGCGGGAGGCCAAGAGACCCAGTACTTC.

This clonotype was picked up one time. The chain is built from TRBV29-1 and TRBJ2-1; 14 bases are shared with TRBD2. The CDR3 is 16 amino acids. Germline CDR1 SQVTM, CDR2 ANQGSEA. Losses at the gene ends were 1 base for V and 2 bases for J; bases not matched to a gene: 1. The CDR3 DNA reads TGCAGCGTTGAAGGGACTAGCGGGAGGCCCTACAATGAGCAGTTCTTC. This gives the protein CSVEGTSGRPYNEQFF.

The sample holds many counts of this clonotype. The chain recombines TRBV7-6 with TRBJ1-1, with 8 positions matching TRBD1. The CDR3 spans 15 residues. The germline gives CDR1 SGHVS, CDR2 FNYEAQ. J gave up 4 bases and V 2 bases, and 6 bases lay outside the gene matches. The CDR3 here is CASSLQGAEGTEAFF. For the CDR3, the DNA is TGTGCCAGCAGCTTACAGGGGGCGGAGGGCACTGAAGCTTTCTTT.

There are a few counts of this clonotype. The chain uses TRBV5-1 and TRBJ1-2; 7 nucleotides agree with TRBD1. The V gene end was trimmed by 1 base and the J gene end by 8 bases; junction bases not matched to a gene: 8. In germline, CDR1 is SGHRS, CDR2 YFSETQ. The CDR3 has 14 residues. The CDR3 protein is CASSLFQGEGGYTF. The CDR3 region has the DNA TGCGCCAGCAGCTTGTTTCAGGGGGAAGGCGGCTACACCTTC. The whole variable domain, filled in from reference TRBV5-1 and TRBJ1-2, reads KAGVTQTPRYLIKTRGQQVTLSCSPISGHRSVSWYQQTPGQGLQFLFEYFSETQRNKGNFPGRFSGRQFSNSRSEMNVSTLELGDSALYLCASSLFQGEGGYTFGSGTRLTVV.

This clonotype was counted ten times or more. CDR3: CASSYRGDSYNEQFF. The CDR3 DNA reads TGTGCCAGCAGTTACAGGGGCGATTCCTACAATGAGCAGTTCTTC. The V gene is TRBV6-5, the J gene TRBJ2-1; D is perhaps TRBD1 (5 bases). Germline V CDR1 and CDR2: MNHEY, SVGAGI. This CDR3 contains 15 residues. Trimming pared 2 bases from V and 1 base from J, leaving 9 bases between.

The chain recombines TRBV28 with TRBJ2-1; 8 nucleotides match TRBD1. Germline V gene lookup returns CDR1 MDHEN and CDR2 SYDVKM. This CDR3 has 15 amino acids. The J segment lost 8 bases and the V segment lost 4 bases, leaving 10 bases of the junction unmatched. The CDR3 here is CASSSGQGWVHEQFF. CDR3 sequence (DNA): TGTGCCAGCAGTTCCGGACAGGGATGGGTTCATGAGCAGTTCTTC.

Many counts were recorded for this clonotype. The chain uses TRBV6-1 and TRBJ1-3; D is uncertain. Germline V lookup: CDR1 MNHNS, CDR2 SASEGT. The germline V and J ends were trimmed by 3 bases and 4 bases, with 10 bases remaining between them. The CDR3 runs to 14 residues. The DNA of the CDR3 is TGTGCCAGCAGTGACGGGCACGAGGGAAACACCATATATTTT. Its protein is CASSDGHEGNTIYF.

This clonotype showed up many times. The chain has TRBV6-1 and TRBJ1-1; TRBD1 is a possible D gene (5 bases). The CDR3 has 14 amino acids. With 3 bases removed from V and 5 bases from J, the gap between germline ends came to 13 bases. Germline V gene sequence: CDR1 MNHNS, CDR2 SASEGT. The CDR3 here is CASSDWDFGTEAFF. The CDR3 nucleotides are TGTGCCAGCAGTGACTGGGACTTTGGGACTGAAGCTTTCTTT.

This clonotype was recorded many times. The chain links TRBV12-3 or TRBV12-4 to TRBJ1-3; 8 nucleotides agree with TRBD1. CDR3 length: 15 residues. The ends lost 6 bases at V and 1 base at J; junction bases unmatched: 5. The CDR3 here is CASRYTGGSGNTIYF. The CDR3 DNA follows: TGTGCCAGCAGATATACAGGGGGATCTGGAAACACCATATATTTT.

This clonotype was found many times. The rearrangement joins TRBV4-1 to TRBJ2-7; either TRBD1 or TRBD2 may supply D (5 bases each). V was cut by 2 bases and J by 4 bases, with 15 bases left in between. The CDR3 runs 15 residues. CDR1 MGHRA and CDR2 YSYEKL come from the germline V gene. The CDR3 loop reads CASSQPREGFYEQYF. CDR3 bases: TGCGCCAGCAGCCAACCGCGAGAGGGGTTTTACGAGCAGTACTTC.

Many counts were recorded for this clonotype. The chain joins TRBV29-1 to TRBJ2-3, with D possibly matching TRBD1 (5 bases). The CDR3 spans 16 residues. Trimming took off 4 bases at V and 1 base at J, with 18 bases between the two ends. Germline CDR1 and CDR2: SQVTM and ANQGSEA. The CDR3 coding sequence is TGCAGCGTTGTCTCCCTCAGGGATTCGGGCACAGATACGCAGTATTTT. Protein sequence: CSVVSLRDSGTDTQYF.

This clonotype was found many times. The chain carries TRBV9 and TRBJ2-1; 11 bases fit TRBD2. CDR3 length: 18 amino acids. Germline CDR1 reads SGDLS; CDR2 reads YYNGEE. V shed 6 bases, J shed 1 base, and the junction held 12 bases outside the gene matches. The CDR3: CASNPGGASGRSYNEQFF. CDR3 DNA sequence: TGTGCCAGCAACCCGGGTGGGGCTAGCGGGAGGTCCTACAATGAGCAGTTCTTC.

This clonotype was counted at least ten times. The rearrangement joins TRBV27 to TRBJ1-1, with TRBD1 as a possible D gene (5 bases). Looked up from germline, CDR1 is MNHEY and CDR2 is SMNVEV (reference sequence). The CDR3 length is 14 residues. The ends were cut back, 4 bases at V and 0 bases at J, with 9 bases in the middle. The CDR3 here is CASSSGFLNTEAFF. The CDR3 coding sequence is TGTGCCAGCAGTTCAGGGTTTCTGAACACTGAAGCTTTCTTT.

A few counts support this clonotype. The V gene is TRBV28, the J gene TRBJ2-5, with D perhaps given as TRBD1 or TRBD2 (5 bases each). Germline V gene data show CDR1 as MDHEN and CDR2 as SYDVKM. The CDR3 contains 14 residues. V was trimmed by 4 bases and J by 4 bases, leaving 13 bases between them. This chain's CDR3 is CASSSPGTGETQYF. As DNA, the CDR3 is TGTGCCAGCAGTTCGCCAGGGACGGGAGAGACCCAGTACTTC.

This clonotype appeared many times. The CDR3 nucleotides are TGTGCCAGCTCACCAATCTTAGCACAGGGTTTGTACGAGCAGTACTTC. This translates into CASSPILAQGLYEQYF. The gene calls are TRBV18 and TRBJ2-7, with a weak D call TRBD1 (6 bases). The CDR3 consists of 16 residues. Germline CDR1 KGHSH, CDR2 LQKENI. V was trimmed by 2 bases and J by 4 bases, leaving 18 bases between them.

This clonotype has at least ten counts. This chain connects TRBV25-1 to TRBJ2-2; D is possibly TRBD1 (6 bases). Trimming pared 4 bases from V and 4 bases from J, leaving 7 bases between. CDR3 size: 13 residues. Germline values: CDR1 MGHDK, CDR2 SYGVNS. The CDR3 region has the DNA TGTGCCAGCAGTGTACAGGGCACCGGGGAGCTGTTTTTT. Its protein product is CASSVQGTGELFF.

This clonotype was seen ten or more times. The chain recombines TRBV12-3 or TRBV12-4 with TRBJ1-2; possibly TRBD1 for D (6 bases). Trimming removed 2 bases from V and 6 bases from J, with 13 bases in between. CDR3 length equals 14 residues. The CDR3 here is CASSLSQGLDGYTF. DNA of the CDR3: TGTGCCAGCAGTTTATCACAGGGTCTCGATGGCTACACCTTC.

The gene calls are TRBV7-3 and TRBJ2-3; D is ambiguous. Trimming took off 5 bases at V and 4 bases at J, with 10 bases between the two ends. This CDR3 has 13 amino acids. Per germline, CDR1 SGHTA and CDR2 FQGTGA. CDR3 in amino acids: CASSAFMADTQYF. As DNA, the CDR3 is TGTGCCAGCAGCGCTTTTATGGCAGATACGCAGTATTTT. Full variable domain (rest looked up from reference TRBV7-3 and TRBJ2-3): GAGVSQTPSNKVTEKGKYVELRCDPISGHTALYWYRQSLGQGPEFLIYFQGTGAADDSGLPNDRFFAVRPEGSVSTLKIQRTERGDSAVYLCASSAFMADTQYFGPGTRLTVL.

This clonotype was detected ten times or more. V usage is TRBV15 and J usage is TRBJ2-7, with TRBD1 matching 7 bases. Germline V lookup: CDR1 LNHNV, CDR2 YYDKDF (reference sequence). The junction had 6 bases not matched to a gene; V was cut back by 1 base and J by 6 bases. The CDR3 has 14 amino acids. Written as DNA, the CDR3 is TGTGCCACCAGCAGAGCCCGACAGGGTGGCGAGCAGTACTTC. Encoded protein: CATSRARQGGEQYF. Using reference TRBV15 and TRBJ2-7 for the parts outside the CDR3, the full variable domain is DAMVIQNPRYQVTQFGKPVTLSCSQTLNHNVMYWYQQKSSQAPKLLFHYYDKDFNNEADTPDNFQSRRPNTSFCFLDIRSPGLGDTAMYLCATSRARQGGEQYFGPGTRLTVT.

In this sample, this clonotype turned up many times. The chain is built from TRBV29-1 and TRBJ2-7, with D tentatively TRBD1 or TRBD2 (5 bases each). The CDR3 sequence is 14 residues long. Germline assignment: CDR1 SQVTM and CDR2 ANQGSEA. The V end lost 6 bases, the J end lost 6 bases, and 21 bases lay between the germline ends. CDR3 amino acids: CSVRPPGRDLEQYF. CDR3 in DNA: TGCAGCGTCCGCCCCCCGGGACGGGACCTCGAGCAGTACTTC.

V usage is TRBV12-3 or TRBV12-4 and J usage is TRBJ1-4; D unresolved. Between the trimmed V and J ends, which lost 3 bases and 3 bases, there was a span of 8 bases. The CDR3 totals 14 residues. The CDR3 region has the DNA TGTGCCAGCAGTTTGGATCCACCTAATGAAAAACTGTTTTTT. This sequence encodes CASSLDPPNEKLFF.

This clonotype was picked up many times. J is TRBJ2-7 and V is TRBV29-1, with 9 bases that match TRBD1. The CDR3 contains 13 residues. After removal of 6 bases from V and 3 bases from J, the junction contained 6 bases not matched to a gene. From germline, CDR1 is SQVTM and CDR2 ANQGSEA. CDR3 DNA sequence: TGCAGCGTAGCGGGACAGGGAGACTACGAGCAGTACTTC. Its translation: CSVAGQGDYEQYF.

Written as DNA, the CDR3 is TGTGCCAGCAGCTCCGAAACGTATGAGCAGTTCTTC. This sequence encodes CASSSETYEQFF. This sequence joins TRBV7-8 and TRBJ2-1; D call uncertain. This CDR3 spans 12 amino acids. Trimming left V 4 bases short and J 8 bases short, with 9 bases between. Germline V gene sequence: CDR1 SGHVS, CDR2 FQNEAQ.

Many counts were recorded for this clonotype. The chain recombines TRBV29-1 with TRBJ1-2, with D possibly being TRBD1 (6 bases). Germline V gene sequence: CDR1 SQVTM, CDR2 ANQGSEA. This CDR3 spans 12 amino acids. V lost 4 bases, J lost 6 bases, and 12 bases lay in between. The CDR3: CSVGTGLDGYTF. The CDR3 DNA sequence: TGCAGCGTTGGAACAGGGTTAGATGGCTACACCTTC.

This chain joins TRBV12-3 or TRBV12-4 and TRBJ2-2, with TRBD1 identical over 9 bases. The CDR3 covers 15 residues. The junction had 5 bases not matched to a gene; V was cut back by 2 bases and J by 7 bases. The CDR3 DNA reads TGTGCCAGCAGTTTAACAGGGGGCGCAATCGGGGAGCTGTTTTTT. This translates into CASSLTGGAIGELFF.